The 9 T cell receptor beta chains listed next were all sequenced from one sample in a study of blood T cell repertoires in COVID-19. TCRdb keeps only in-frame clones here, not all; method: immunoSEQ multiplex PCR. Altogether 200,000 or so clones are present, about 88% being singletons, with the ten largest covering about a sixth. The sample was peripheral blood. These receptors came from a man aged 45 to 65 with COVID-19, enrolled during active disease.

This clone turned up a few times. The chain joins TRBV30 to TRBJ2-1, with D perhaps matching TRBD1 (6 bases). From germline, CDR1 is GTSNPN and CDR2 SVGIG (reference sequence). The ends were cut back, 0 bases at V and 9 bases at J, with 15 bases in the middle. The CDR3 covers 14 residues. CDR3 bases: TGTGCCTGGAGTGTCCAGGGGATCGTAGGTGAGCAGTTCTTC. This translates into CAWSVQGIVGEQFF.

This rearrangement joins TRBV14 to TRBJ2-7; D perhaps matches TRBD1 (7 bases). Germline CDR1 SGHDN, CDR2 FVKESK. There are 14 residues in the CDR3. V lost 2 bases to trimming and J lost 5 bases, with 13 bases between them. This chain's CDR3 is CASSQRQGGDEQYF. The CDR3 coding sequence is TGTGCCAGCAGCCAACGACAGGGAGGCGACGAGCAGTACTTC.

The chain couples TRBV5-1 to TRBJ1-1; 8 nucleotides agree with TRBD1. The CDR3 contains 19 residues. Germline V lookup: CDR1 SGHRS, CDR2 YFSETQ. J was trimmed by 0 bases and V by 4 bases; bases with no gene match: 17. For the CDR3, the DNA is TGCGCCAGCAGCACAGGACTAAGAGCAGGGGGCGGAATGAACACTGAAGCTTTCTTT. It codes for CASSTGLRAGGGMNTEAFF.

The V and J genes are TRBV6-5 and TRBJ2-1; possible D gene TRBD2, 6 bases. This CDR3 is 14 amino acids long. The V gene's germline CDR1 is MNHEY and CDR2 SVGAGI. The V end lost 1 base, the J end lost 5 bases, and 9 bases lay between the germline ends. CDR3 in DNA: TGTGCCAGCAGTTACTATTCTAGCGACAATGAGCAGTTCTTC. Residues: CASSYYSSDNEQFF.

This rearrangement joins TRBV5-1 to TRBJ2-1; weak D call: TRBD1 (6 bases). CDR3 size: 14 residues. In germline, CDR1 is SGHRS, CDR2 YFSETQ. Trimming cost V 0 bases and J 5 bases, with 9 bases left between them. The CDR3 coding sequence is TGCGCCAGCAGCTTGGGGGGGCCCAACAATGAGCAGTTCTTC. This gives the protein CASSLGGPNNEQFF.

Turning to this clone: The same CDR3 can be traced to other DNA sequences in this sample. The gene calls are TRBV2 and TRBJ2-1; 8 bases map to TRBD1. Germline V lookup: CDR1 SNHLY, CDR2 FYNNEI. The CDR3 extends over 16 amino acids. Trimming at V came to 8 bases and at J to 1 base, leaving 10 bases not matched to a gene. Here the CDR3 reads CASSLGTGGSYNEQFF. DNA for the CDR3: TGTGCCAGCTCACTGGGAACAGGGGGATCCTACAATGAGCAGTTCTTC.

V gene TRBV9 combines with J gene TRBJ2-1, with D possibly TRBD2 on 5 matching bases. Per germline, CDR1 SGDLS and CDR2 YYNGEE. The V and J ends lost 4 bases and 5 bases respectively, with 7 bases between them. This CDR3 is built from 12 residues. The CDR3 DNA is TGTGCCAGCAGCCCCGGGGACAATGAGCAGTTCTTC. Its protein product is CASSPGDNEQFF.

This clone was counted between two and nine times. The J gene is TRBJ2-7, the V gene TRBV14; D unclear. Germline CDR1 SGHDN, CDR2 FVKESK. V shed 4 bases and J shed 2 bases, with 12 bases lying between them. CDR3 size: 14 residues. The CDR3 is CASSPPGFAYEQYF. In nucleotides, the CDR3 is TGTGCCAGCAGCCCCCCCGGGTTTGCCTACGAGCAGTACTTC.

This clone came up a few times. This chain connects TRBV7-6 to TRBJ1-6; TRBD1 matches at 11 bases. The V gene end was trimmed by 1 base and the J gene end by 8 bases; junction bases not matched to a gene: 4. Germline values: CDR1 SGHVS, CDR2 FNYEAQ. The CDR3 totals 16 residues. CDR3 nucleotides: TGTGCCAGCAGCTTAGACCCGGGACAGGGGGATTCACCCCTCCACTTT. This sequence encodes CASSLDPGQGDSPLHF.